This T cell receptor (beta chain) was found in a study of CD8+CD57+ T cells in acquired aplastic anemia. Study-level information: CD4+ and CD8+ cells, once sorted, gave DNA averaging about 3 ug.

Study findings and constraints: Patients showed no significant difference from controls in CD8+ Simpson's diversity. Between patients and controls, about 30 CD8+ CDR3 sequences were found in common.

For this clonotype: Its antigen is still unknown. A much larger clone lies a single base off, so this may be a read error.

Only patients with CD8+CD57+ cell expansion on flow cytometry were chosen for sequencing. Patients uniformly had severe acquired aplastic anemia. Trimming removed 9 bases from V and 4 bases from J; junction bases left unmatched: 9. Germline values: CDR1 KGHDR, CDR2 SFDVKD. This CDR3 comprises 15 residues. Genomic DNA templated the TCR beta VDJ and CDR3 profiling. A single record per CDR3 protein comes from TCRdb applying MiXCR to the reads. The sample gives about half a million distinct CDR3 sequences, over 25% of which show up once; less than 1% is in the top ten. The chain couples TRBV24-1 to TRBJ2-5; 11 bases are shared with TRBD1. The sequence was collected from a human donor with aplastic anemia. Sequenced input: sorted CD4+, CD8+, or CD8+CD57+ T cells (not recorded which) from PBMCs. CDR3 residues: CATGGRTGGPETQYF. As DNA, the CDR3 is TGTGCCACCGGGGGGAGGACAGGGGGCCCAGAGACCCAGTACTTC.